This T cell receptor beta chain was observed in a study of blood T cell repertoires in COVID-19. Original handling: Estimated nucleated cell counts came from reference gene primer amplification. Repertoires were generated with immunoSEQ multiplex PCR, while TCRdb's copy carries only in-frame clones and drops some. V, J and clone size are those of that table, while D and trimming were read from the DNA. The data contain 250,000 to 300,000 clones, 75% to 90% of them singletons. Looked up from germline, CDR1 is DFQATT and CDR2 is SNEGSKA (reference sequence). This CDR3 is 11 amino acids long. Deletions cut 0 bases from V and 4 bases from J, with 3 bases between.

Sequences were obtained from peripheral blood. The chain links TRBV20-1 to TRBJ1-1; D is unclear. The TCR originated in a woman aged 35 to 49 with acute or convalescent COVID-19. The CDR3, as DNA: TGCAGTGCTAGAGACGTCACTGAAGCTTTCTTT. Amino acids: CSARDVTEAFF.